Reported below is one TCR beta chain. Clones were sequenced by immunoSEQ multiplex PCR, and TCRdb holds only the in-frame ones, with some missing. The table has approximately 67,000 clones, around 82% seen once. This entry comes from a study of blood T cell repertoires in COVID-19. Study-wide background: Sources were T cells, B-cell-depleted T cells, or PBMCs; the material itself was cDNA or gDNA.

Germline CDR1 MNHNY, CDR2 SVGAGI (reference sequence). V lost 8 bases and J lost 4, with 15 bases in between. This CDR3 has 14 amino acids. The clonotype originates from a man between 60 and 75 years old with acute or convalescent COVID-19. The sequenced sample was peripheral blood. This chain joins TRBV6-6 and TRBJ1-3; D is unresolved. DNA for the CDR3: TGTGCCAGCTGTCCCGCGTCGGGAGGAAACACCATATATTTT. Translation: CASCPASGGNTIYF.